These 24 T cell receptor beta chains came from one sample sequenced in a study of T cell clonality in common variable immunodeficiency. TCRdb's table, derived via immunoSEQ multiplex PCR, lists solely in-frame clones and lacks some. Listed here are about 52,000 clones without any singletons, the top ten holding 2% to 2.5%. Sequencing was performed on peripheral blood mononuclear cells. The source is a person aged 18 to 69 in good health.

This clone was recorded a few times. CDR3 residues: CASSQEGGLAAQETQYF. CDR3 bases read: TGTGCCAGCAGCCAAGAAGGGGGGCTAGCGGCCCAAGAGACC. The chain is built from TRBV4-2 and TRBJ2-5; possibly TRBD2 for D (7 bases). Coverage ceases 3 residues before the CDR3 finishes, and the germline J gene fills in the end. V was cut by 0 bases and J by 1 base, with 15 bases left in between. Germline assignment: CDR1 LGHNA and CDR2 YNFKEQ. The CDR3 runs to 17 residues.

At least ten counts were recorded for this clone. The sequence runs out 3 residues before the end of the CDR3; the remainder is reconstructed from the germline J gene. The chain employs TRBV19 and TRBJ2-1, with D perhaps matching TRBD2 (7 bases). CDR3 length: 15 residues. CDR1 LNHDA and CDR2 SQIVND come from the germline V gene (reference sequence). V gave up 6 bases and J gave up 4 bases, with 16 bases separating them. Incomplete CDR3 DNA: TGTGCCAGTAGCCTTGGGGGGGGCGGGTACAATGAG. Translating gives CASSLGGGGYNE. The complete CDR3 reads CASSLGGGGYNEQFF.

There are many counts of this clone. The missing CDR3 end, 3 residues past where the read stops, is filled in from the germline J gene. This chain connects TRBV7-8 to TRBJ2-5, with D tentatively TRBD1 (6 bases). This CDR3 contains 14 residues. CDR1 is SGHVS and CDR2 is FQNEAQ in the germline V gene. V shed 3 bases and J shed 2 bases, with 10 bases lying between them. The part of the CDR3 DNA that was read is TGTGCCAGCAGCTTGGGGGCAGTACAAGAGACC. Encoded protein: CASSLGAVQET. The CDR3 in full is CASSLGAVQETQYF.

Ten or more counts support this clone. The read terminates 3 residues before the CDR3 end, so the remaining end is supplied by the germline J gene. This chain connects TRBV9 to TRBJ2-1; D could derive from TRBD1 or TRBD2 (5 bases each). The CDR3 covers 14 residues. Germline V gene data show CDR1 as SGDLS and CDR2 as YYNGEE. Trimming removed 3 bases from V and 5 bases from J, with 12 bases in between. The CDR3 DNA, read in part, is TGTGCCAGCAGCGGAGGGGTAGGCAACAATGAG. It is translated as CASSGGVGNNE. The CDR3, in full, reads CASSGGVGNNEQFF.

This clone has at least ten counts. The read falls 3 residues short of the CDR3 end, and the missing part is taken from the germline J gene. The chain carries TRBV6-1 and TRBJ1-2, with a tentative D call TRBD1 (6 bases). CDR3 length: 13 amino acids. From germline, CDR1 is MNHNS and CDR2 SASEGT. Trimming took 4 bases from V and 2 from J, leaving 8 bases between them. The covered CDR3 bases are TGTGCCAGCAGTGTCGGACAGAACTATGGC. Its translation: CASSVGQNYG. The whole CDR3 region reads CASSVGQNYGYTF.

This clone has at least ten counts. Sequencing ends 3 residues short of the CDR3 end; the germline J gene provides the rest. The chain is built from TRBV7-9 and TRBJ2-5; 8 positions match TRBD2. The CDR3 runs to 14 residues. Germline CDR1 is SEHNR and CDR2 is FQNEAQ (reference sequence). Trimming took 5 bases from V and 5 from J; bases not matched to a gene: 7. CDR3 loop: CASSQFREGETQYF. The sequenced CDR3 bases are TGTGCCAGCAGCCAATTTCGGGAGGGGGAGACC.

This clone was counted many times. The covered CDR3 bases are TGCGCCAGCAGTCAATCGACAGCCTCCTACGAG. Its protein product is CASSQSTASYE. The full CDR3 protein is CASSQSTASYEQYF. This sequence joins TRBV23-1 and TRBJ2-7; possible D gene TRBD1, 5 bases. The read stops 3 residues short of the end of the CDR3; the missing end is completed from the germline J gene. TRBV23-1 is filed as an ORF, its function uncertain. The CDR3 is 14 residues long. V lost 0 bases, J lost 0 bases, and 6 bases lay in between.

This clone was observed many times. The CDR3 is cut off 3 residues early in the read; its end comes from the germline J gene. The chain joins TRBV11-2 to TRBJ1-1; no definite D call. The germline V gene has CDR1 SGHAT and CDR2 FQNNGV. This CDR3 region has 15 residues. V dropped 0 bases and J dropped 0 bases, with 8 bases sitting between them. Partial CDR3 DNA: TGTGCCAGCAGCTTAGACGCAGGCGTGAACACTGAA. Protein product: CASSLDAGVNTE. The whole CDR3 sequence reads CASSLDAGVNTEAFF.

This clone appeared many times. The CDR3 end falls 3 residues outside the read, so it is completed with the germline J gene. The V call is TRBV18, the J call TRBJ2-7, with a weak D call TRBD2 (7 bases). The V gene's germline CDR1 is KGHSH and CDR2 LQKENI. The CDR3 totals 14 residues. The V end lost 4 bases, the J end lost 5 bases, and 15 bases lay between the germline ends. This chain's CDR3 is CASSLLGGLDEQYF. The covered CDR3 bases are TGTGCCAGCTCACTCCTGGGGGGGCTCGACGAG.

This clone was seen many times. The CDR3 goes on 3 residues after the read ends, and that part is filled in from the germline J gene. The chain uses TRBV10-1 and TRBJ2-5, with TRBD1 as a possible D gene (6 bases). Germline lookup yields CDR1 WNHNN and CDR2 SYGVQD (reference sequence). Trimming cost V 5 bases and J 5 bases, with 15 bases left between them. The CDR3 is 14 amino acids. CDR3 bases read: TGCGCCAGCAGTATAGGACCGAGGGGGGAGACC. It is translated as CASSIGPRGET. The entire CDR3 sequence reads CASSIGPRGETQYF.

On this clone itself: The CDR3 goes on 3 residues after the read ends, and that part is filled in from the germline J gene. This chain joins TRBV7-6 and TRBJ2-7; the D gene is possibly TRBD1 (5 bases). This CDR3 has 15 residues. CDR1 is SGHVS and CDR2 is FNYEAQ in the germline V gene. The germline V and J ends were trimmed by 2 bases and 1 base, with 12 bases remaining between them. Incomplete CDR3 DNA: TGTGCCAGCAGCTTACGGTTAGGGGTTTCCTACGAG. It yields the protein CASSLRLGVSYE. The complete CDR3 sequence is CASSLRLGVSYEQYF.

The table lists this clone with many counts. The CDR3 goes on 3 residues after the read ends, and that part is filled in from the germline J gene. The chain links TRBV5-1 to TRBJ2-3, with TRBD2 matching 8 bases. CDR3 size: 14 residues. The germline V gene encodes CDR1 SGHRS and CDR2 YFSETQ. V lost 4 bases to trimming and J lost 6 bases; unmatched junction nucleotides: 7. The sequenced part of the CDR3 DNA is TGCGCCAGCAGCATCGGGGGGGGCTCTGATACG. Residues: CASSIGGGSDT. The full CDR3 reads CASSIGGGSDTQYF.

This clone was observed at least ten times. Within the sample, other DNA sequences also encode this same CDR3. Incomplete CDR3 DNA: TGTGCCTGGAGTGGCGGGGGCGGTCAGCCC. It specifies CAWSGGGGQP. From start to end, the CDR3 is CAWSGGGGQPQHF. V is TRBV30 and J is TRBJ1-5, with D perhaps TRBD1 (6 bases). Read sequence stops 3 residues before the CDR3 end, and the germline J gene provides the missing end. V was shortened by 1 base and J by 6 bases, with 10 bases between the two germline ends. CDR1 is GTSNPN, CDR2 SVGIG, per germline (reference sequence). The CDR3 is 13 residues long.

This clone was recorded many times. The read is 3 residues too short to cover the CDR3 end, so that end is filled in from the germline J gene. The chain is built from TRBV28 and TRBJ2-2; D gene uncertain. The CDR3 length is 13 residues. Germline-derived CDR1 and CDR2 are MDHEN and SYDVKM. Trimming removed 5 bases at V and 7 bases at J, with 11 bases between. The CDR3 reads CASSPRVIGELFF. Incomplete CDR3 DNA: TGTGCCAGCAGTCCCCGGGTGATCGGGGAG.

The sample holds many counts of this clone. The read terminates 3 residues ahead of where the CDR3 ends, so the germline J gene completes it. The J gene is TRBJ2-3, the V gene TRBV30; 7 bases align to TRBD1. CDR3 length: 14 amino acids. V was pared by 2 bases and J by 7 bases, with 9 bases of the junction left unmatched. The germline CDR1 and CDR2 sequences are GTSNPN and SVGIG (reference sequence). The sequenced CDR3 bases are TGTGCCTGGAGTATACTACAGGGGTTGTATACG. This translates into CAWSILQGLYT. The whole CDR3 is CAWSILQGLYTQYF. The full variable domain, in which reference TRBV30 and TRBJ2-3 provide the parts outside the CDR3, is SQTIHQWPATLVQPVGSPLSLECTVEGTSNPNLYWYRQAAGRGLQLLFYSVGIGQISSEVPQNLSASRPQDRQFILSSKKLLLSDSGFYLCAWSILQGLYTQYFGPGTRLTVL.

The table lists this clone with many counts. Coverage ceases 3 residues before the CDR3 finishes, and the germline J gene fills in the end. The V gene is TRBV5-1, the J gene TRBJ2-3; 9 bases map to TRBD2. The CDR3 is made up of 17 amino acids. Germline trimming cut 1 base from V and 2 bases from J; bases unmatched to any gene: 8. Germline assignment: CDR1 SGHRS and CDR2 YFSETQ. CDR3 residues: CASSLSGSGGLTDTQYF. CDR3 DNA (partial): TGCGCCAGCAGCTTGTCGGGTAGCGGGGGCCTCACAGATACG.

This clone was picked up many times. CDR3 loop: CASSMTGDVGTDTQYF. Partial CDR3 DNA: TGCGCCAGCAGCATGACAGGGGATGTCGGTACAGATACG. J is TRBJ2-3 and V is TRBV5-1; 8 positions match TRBD1. The read finishes 3 residues shy of the CDR3 end, and the germline J gene is used to complete it. The length of the CDR3 is 16 residues. V dropped 4 bases and J dropped 3; count of bases not matched to a gene: 10. The germline gives CDR1 SGHRS, CDR2 YFSETQ.

This clone was found many times. The read finishes 3 residues shy of the CDR3 end, and the germline J gene is used to complete it. The chain employs TRBV5-1 and TRBJ2-3; D is ambiguous. The CDR3 runs to 14 residues. Trimming removed 5 bases from V and 2 bases from J, with 12 bases in between. Per germline, CDR1 SGHRS and CDR2 YFSETQ. CDR3 sequence: CASSQEPNTDTQYF. The sequenced part of the CDR3 DNA is TGCGCCAGCAGTCAGGAGCCGAACACAGATACG.

A note on this clone: The read gets to within 3 residues of the CDR3 end, and the germline J gene fills in the rest. The J gene is TRBJ1-1, the V gene TRBV2; TRBD1 might be the D (5 bases). CDR1 is SNHLY and CDR2 is FYNNEI in the germline V gene. This CDR3 has 13 amino acids. Trimming cost V 11 bases and J 7 bases, with 20 bases left between them. The CDR3 sequence: CASDLTQVVEAFF. CDR3 DNA, as far as it was read: TGTGCCTCCGATTTGACACAGGTAGTTGAA.

This clone appeared many times. The read stops 3 residues short of the end of the CDR3; the missing end is completed from the germline J gene. This sequence joins TRBV7-9 and TRBJ2-6; D may match TRBD1 or TRBD2 (5 bases each). V lost 5 bases and J lost 3, with 11 bases in between. The germline V gene encodes CDR1 SEHNR and CDR2 FQNEAQ (reference sequence). The CDR3 covers 15 residues. The DNA read from the CDR3 is TGTGCCAGCAGCCAGGCAGGGAGTGGGGCCAACGTC. Amino acid sequence: CASSQAGSGANV. The CDR3 in its entirety is CASSQAGSGANVLTF.

This clone showed up many times. The read terminates 3 residues ahead of where the CDR3 ends, so the germline J gene completes it. The chain uses TRBV5-6 and TRBJ2-7; 10 nucleotides match TRBD1. The J segment lost 5 bases and the V segment lost 6 bases, leaving 8 bases of the junction unmatched. Germline V CDR1 and CDR2: SGHDT, YYEEEE. The CDR3 totals 14 residues. CDR3 region: CASIRRDRGHEQYF. The sequenced part of the CDR3 DNA is TGTGCCAGCATCCGGCGGGACAGGGGTCACGAG.

At least ten counts were recorded for this clone. Sequencing ends 3 residues short of the CDR3 end; the germline J gene provides the rest. The chain joins TRBV28 to TRBJ1-2, with D maybe TRBD1 (6 bases). This CDR3 is 14 amino acids long. V was clipped by 5 bases and J by 7 bases, with 17 bases between them. Per the germline V gene, CDR1 is MDHEN and CDR2 is SYDVKM. The DNA read from the CDR3 is TGTGCCAGCAGTCGCCAGCAGGGGAGTAGTGGC. Its protein product is CASSRQQGSSG. Given in full, the CDR3 is CASSRQQGSSGYTF.

Ten or more counts support this clone. The read terminates 3 residues ahead of where the CDR3 ends, so the germline J gene completes it. The chain links TRBV20-1 to TRBJ1-2; 7 bases line up with TRBD1. Looked up from germline, CDR1 is DFQATT and CDR2 is SNEGSKA (reference sequence). The CDR3 is made up of 15 amino acids. J lost 0 bases, V lost 6 bases, and 10 bases had no gene match. The CDR3 here is CSARGQISPNYGYTF. The covered CDR3 bases are TGCAGTGCCCGGGGACAGATTTCTCCTAACTATGGC.

This clone was seen a few times. The DNA ends 3 residues before the CDR3 does, and the rest of the CDR3 is filled in from the germline J gene. The chain recombines TRBV6-1 with TRBJ2-3; TRBD2 aligns across 10 bases. Trimming at V came to 2 bases and at J to 4 bases, leaving 6 bases not matched to a gene. In germline, CDR1 is MNHNS, CDR2 SASEGT. The CDR3 totals 16 residues. CDR3 DNA, as far as it was read: TGTGCCAGCAGTGAACGGAGCGGGAGGGCCCCAGATACG. Translation: CASSERSGRAPDT. Given in full, the CDR3 is CASSERSGRAPDTQYF.